This T cell receptor beta chain was observed in a study of CD8+ T cells in alopecia areata. The CDR3 is 11 residues long. J lost 9 bases, V lost 2 bases, and 1 base had no gene match. CDR1 GTSNPN and CDR2 SVGIG come from the germline V gene (reference sequence). cDNA prepared by RNA extraction and subsequent reverse transcription served as the template for sequencing. Assay used: immunoSEQ multiplex PCR; TCRdb lists only in-frame clones, some missing. Of about 150,000 clones in the sample, around 57% were seen once. V usage is TRBV30 and J usage is TRBJ2-1; TRBD2 matches at 7 bases. Source material: CD4+ T cells sorted from blood. The receptor's source is a human donor in good health. CDR3 protein: CAWSWGGEQFF. CDR3 DNA sequence: TGTGCCTGGAGTTGGGGGGGTGAGCAGTTCTTC.